The source of this T cell receptor (beta chain) is a study of human T cells and chemical hapten exposure (dated by TCRdb to about 2021). In the study overall: For sensitization, 2% DPC in acetone was applied to a roughly 2 cm by roughly 2 cm area of upper inner arm skin. Weekly therapeutic DPC doses were additionally applied to the scalp of patients throughout the roughly 25-week study period. Patch tests used Finn chambers with 0.01% DPC on the upper back, scored after 6 days by International Contact Dermatitis Research Group standards. Alopecia areata with under or over 50% scalp involvement, alopecia totalis and alopecia universalis were represented in the patient cohort, which was mostly female. The libraries were sequenced as a pool, and the TCR yield per sample differed mostly because of small variations in library volumes within the pool. In alopecia patients, the study followed how the peripheral blood TCR repertoire changed in vivo over primary and secondary sensitization to diphenylcyclopropenone (DPC), a hapten. Blood was sampled from patients pre-sensitization (week 0) and at 2, 6 and about 24 weeks after DPC sensitization. Nearly 30 alopecia patients gave blood for TCR sequencing at one to four time points (pre-sensitization, 2, 6 and 24 weeks).

For this clonotype: Its antigen target is currently unknown. One base away there is no much larger clone; base qualities are not given.

Preparation of the library involved RACE. Sequencing relied on a NextSeq 500. Library preparation attached unique molecular identifiers to individual cDNA molecules for quantitative, reproducible TCR counting. Both TCR alpha and TCR beta chains were sequenced from each blood RNA sample. From the authors' description of their analysis: A median of about 87,000 TCRs per sample was observed, with a range of roughly 23,224 to 700,000. The Decombinator software suite was used to annotate V, J and CDR3 in the TCR reads. For the PS versus PT1 abundance plots, all samples were subsampled to the same number of TCRs (28,000). TCRs were defined as expanded if absent before sensitization and observed at least eight times at the 2-week time point. The public reads were reprocessed in TCRdb via fastp at Q25 and MiXCR, keeping in-frame beta chains. When rows share a CDR3 protein, they turn into one entry using the most common DNA and genes. TCRdb assigned the V and J calls; the authors' analysis was not used. The sample yields approximately 85,000 distinct CDR3 sequences; 10% were counted once. The leading ten clones occupy about 2.3% of the sample.

Read against the paper, the sample's time point label means: patch test 2, 6 weeks after DPC sensitization. The label giving this sample's treatment or condition can be read as: therapeutic diphenylcyclopropenone sensitization with weekly scalp DPC. At each patch-test visit, blood was drawn before the patch test was applied. To be eligible, patients had to be aged 18 to 70, diagnosed with alopecia and judged suitable for DPC therapy, while pregnant patients were excluded. Unfractionated whole blood was collected in Tempus Blood RNA tubes, and total RNA was extracted from that blood. CDR1 is given as KGHSH and CDR2 as LQKENI, both from the germline V gene. Between the V and J ends, shortened by 3 bases and 7 bases respectively, the junction contains 16 bases. The CDR3 covers 15 residues, taking in both the cysteine and the phenylalanine. The DNA shown is the 45-base CDR3, in frame from base 1. Results and caveats for the whole study, not just this receptor: All patients had alopecia, a presumed autoimmune disease, so their immune response might differ from that of healthy individuals. DPC sensitization did not change the number of TCRs with a frequency above 1 in 1000, and there was no evidence of changes in global repertoire structure. After repeated subsampling, changes were observed in the strength of the expansion versus patch-test correlation and in the threshold at which the correlation became significant. The number of PT1 expanded TCRs positively correlated with patch test score, significant at thresholds 8, 16 and 32 but not 4. Significantly more large CDR3 similarity clusters were formed by expanded TCRs than by pre-sensitization or healthy control sets, consistent with antigen-driven responses.

The sequence links TRBV18 to TRBJ1-5; no confident D gene assignment can be made. This specimen was whole blood, taken in connection with sensitization to the hapten diphenylcyclopropenone (DPC). This sequence was found in a woman in her 30s with alopecia areata. Some clones in this sample may be carry-over from other donors' samples. For the CDR3, the sequence is CASSPVTGQKQPQHF. The nucleotide sequence reads TGTGCCAGCTCACCCGTTACTGGGCAAAAGCAGCCCCAGCATTTT.